This T cell receptor (beta chain) was documented in a study of TIL therapy for anti-PD-1-resistant metastatic lung cancer. Study background: Median patient age was 54, ranging about 35-80 years. General study points: Patients were highly selected, enriched for treatment-naive, never-smoker and oncogene-addicted cases.

As for this clone: The target antigen is unknown.

V lost 8 bases, J lost 1 base, and 23 bases lay in between. The CDR3 is 17 residues long. CDR1 and CDR2 from the germline V gene are KGHSH and LQKENI. Time point described: pre-treatment sample, taken before nivolumab and TIL therapy. The libraries were made with immunoSEQ v3. Assay used: immunoSEQ multiplex PCR; TCRdb lists only in-frame clones, some missing. The sample has tens of thousands of clones; about 70% are singletons. V gene TRBV18 combines with J gene TRBJ2-5; D is ambiguous. The source is a person between 30 and 80 years old with non-small cell lung cancer. Sequencing was performed on blood, taken at baseline. The CDR3 DNA follows: TGTGCCAGCACCTATGGGCCTCGCCCGGATACCCAAGAGACCCAGTACTTC. Amino acids: CASTYGPRPDTQETQYF.